This entry lists 25 T cell receptor beta chains sequenced from one sample in a study of blood T cell repertoires in COVID-19. Profiling relied on immunoSEQ multiplex PCR, and the TCRdb table lists in-frame clones only, not all of them. The repertoire consists of tens of thousands of clones, with approximately 86% occurring once and the leading ten covering less than 9%. Input material: peripheral blood. The source is a man aged 55 to 70 with acute or convalescent COVID-19.

V usage is TRBV6-6 and J usage is TRBJ1-2, with D unclear. V lost 7 bases, J lost 7 bases, and 13 bases lay in between. Germline CDR1 is MNHNY and CDR2 is SVGAGI (reference sequence). This CDR3 contains 12 residues. This CDR3 is CASNPGVRGYTF. The CDR3 DNA reads TGTGCCAGCAATCCCGGGGTTCGTGGCTACACCTTC.

The chain links TRBV10-3 to TRBJ1-1; D is undetermined. With 7 bases removed from V and 1 base from J, the gap between germline ends came to 10 bases. The CDR3 runs 13 residues. Germline loops: CDR1 ENHRY, CDR2 SYGVKD. CDR3 in DNA: TGTGCCATCAACATGGGCGCGAACACTGAAGCTTTCTTT. Its protein is CAINMGANTEAFF.

The J gene is TRBJ1-2, the V gene TRBV30; possible D gene TRBD1, 5 bases. Trimming took 1 base from V and 4 from J, leaving 7 bases between them. The CDR3 has 12 residues. The V gene's germline CDR1 is GTSNPN and CDR2 SVGIG (reference sequence). The CDR3 sequence is CAWSEGAYGYTF. In DNA, the CDR3 is TGTGCCTGGAGTGAAGGGGCCTATGGCTACACCTTC. Full variable domain (remainder filled in from reference TRBV30 and TRBJ1-2): SQTIHQWPATLVQPVGSPLSLECTVEGTSNPNLYWYRQAAGRGLQLLFYSVGIGQISSEVPQNLSASRPQDRQFILSSKKLLLSDSGFYLCAWSEGAYGYTFGSGTRLTVV.

The rearrangement links TRBV5-1 to TRBJ2-3, with TRBD2 matching 10 bases. J was trimmed by 8 bases and V by 0 bases; bases with no gene match: 3. Germline V lookup: CDR1 SGHRS, CDR2 YFSETQ. This CDR3 is 14 amino acids long. The CDR3 reads CASSLAASGGTQYF. CDR3 sequence (DNA): TGCGCCAGCAGCTTGGCGGCTAGCGGGGGTACGCAGTATTTT.

This chain joins TRBV19 and TRBJ1-3; D is possibly TRBD1 (6 bases). Trimming removed 10 bases from V and 1 base from J, with 11 bases in between. The CDR3 extends over 13 amino acids. Germline lookup yields CDR1 LNHDA and CDR2 SQIVND (reference sequence). CDR3 DNA sequence: TGTGCCACACGGACAGTTTCTGGAAACACCATATATTTT. Its translation: CATRTVSGNTIYF.

The chain links TRBV12-3 or TRBV12-4 to TRBJ1-5; D remains ambiguous. CDR3 length: 12 residues. The V and J ends lost 1 base and 6 bases respectively, with 4 bases between them. In nucleotides, the CDR3 is TGTGCCAGCAGTTTAGGGAGTCAGCCCCAGCATTTT. It yields the protein CASSLGSQPQHF.

This sequence joins TRBV6-6 and TRBJ1-1; D is unclear. The CDR3 has 13 residues. Germline CDR1 MNHNY, CDR2 SVGAGI (reference sequence). V lost 2 bases and J lost 0, with 4 bases in between. The DNA for the CDR3 is TGTGCCAGCAGTTACGCGGTGAACACTGAAGCTTTCTTT. Amino acids: CASSYAVNTEAFF.

The chain couples TRBV18 to TRBJ2-3, with D tentatively TRBD2 (5 bases). This CDR3 has 16 residues. CDR1 is KGHSH, CDR2 LQKENI, per germline. The germline V and J ends were trimmed by 3 bases and 6 bases, with 19 bases remaining between them. CDR3 in DNA: TGTGCCAGCTCACCGGTGACTCGCCGGGATATGGATACGCAGTATTTT. Residues: CASSPVTRRDMDTQYF.

V usage is TRBV19 and J usage is TRBJ1-4; TRBD1 matches 9 bases. The germline V gene has CDR1 LNHDA and CDR2 SQIVND (reference sequence). The CDR3 length is 14 residues. Trimming at V came to 5 bases and at J to 8 bases, leaving 6 bases not matched to a gene. CDR3 nucleotide sequence: TGTGCCAGTAGTCTGGGACAGGGAGGCGAAAAACTGTTTTTT. It codes for CASSLGQGGEKLFF.

This clone has a single count. V gene TRBV30 combines with J gene TRBJ2-4; 7 bases line up with TRBD2. Germline-derived CDR1 and CDR2 are GTSNPN and SVGIG (reference sequence). J gave up 0 bases and V 5 bases, and 7 bases lay outside the gene matches. This CDR3 is built from 15 residues. CDR3 region: CAWGSGGLAKNIQYF. The CDR3 bases are TGTGCCTGGGGGTCGGGAGGACTAGCCAAAAACATTCAGTACTTC.

CDR3 region: CASSVTQGAEAFF. The CDR3 DNA follows: TGTGCCAGCAGCGTTACACAGGGGGCTGAAGCTTTCTTT. The chain employs TRBV7-3 and TRBJ1-1, with 8 bases fitting TRBD1. Germline CDR1 is SGHTA and CDR2 is FQGTGA. The CDR3 loop spans 13 amino acids. With 5 bases clipped from V and 6 bases from J, the junction kept 5 bases outside the gene matches.

CDR3 in amino acids: CASSPLAAISGNTIYF. The CDR3 DNA reads TGTGCCAGCTCACCACTAGCAGCTATCTCTGGAAACACCATATATTTT. V is TRBV18 and J is TRBJ1-3; D gene uncertain. Germline V lookup: CDR1 KGHSH, CDR2 LQKENI. Trimming removed 1 base from V and 0 bases from J, with 10 bases in between. The CDR3 is made up of 16 amino acids.

V is TRBV19 and J is TRBJ2-2, with 7 bases matching TRBD2. Germline V lookup: CDR1 LNHDA, CDR2 SQIVND (reference sequence). Trimming removed 3 bases from V and 6 bases from J; junction bases left unmatched: 4. The length of the CDR3 is 14 residues. CDR3 nucleotides: TGTGCCAGTAGTATTGGCGGGGGTTCCGGGGAGCTGTTTTTT. Translation: CASSIGGGSGELFF.

The chain is built from TRBV2 and TRBJ2-5; D call uncertain. The germline V and J ends were trimmed by 6 bases and 4 bases, with 3 bases remaining between them. The CDR3 runs 10 residues. The germline gives CDR1 SNHLY, CDR2 FYNNEI. CDR3 nucleotides: TGTGCCAGCAGCCGAGAGACCCAGTACTTC. Protein: CASSRETQYF.

V and J are TRBV14 and TRBJ2-1; 9 bases line up with TRBD2. From germline, CDR1 is SGHDN and CDR2 FVKESK. The CDR3 consists of 16 residues. V shed 3 bases, J shed 5 bases, and the junction held 8 bases outside the gene matches. Written as DNA, the CDR3 is TGTGCCAGCAGCCAGGCGGGAGGGCCATTGGACAATGAGCAGTTCTTC. This gives the protein CASSQAGGPLDNEQFF. The full variable domain, rest sourced from reference TRBV14 and TRBJ2-1, is EAGVTQFPSHSVIEKGQTVTLRCDPISGHDNLYWYRRVMGKEIKFLLHFVKESKQDESGMPNNRFLAERTGGTYSTLKVQPAELEDSGVYFCASSQAGGPLDNEQFFGPGTRLTVL.

V and J are TRBV6-2 or TRBV6-3 and TRBJ1-1; a weak D match, TRBD1 (5 bases). The CDR3 has 13 amino acids. The germline CDR1 and CDR2 sequences are MNHEY and SVGEGT. V dropped 7 bases and J dropped 2 bases, with 11 bases sitting between them. The CDR3 DNA sequence: TGTGCCAGCACCCCTAGGGGTAACACTGAAGCTTTCTTT. Protein product: CASTPRGNTEAFF.

The CDR3 nucleotides read TGCAGCGCGTTCCTGGCGGGAACTGAAGCTTTCTTT. Translation gives CSAFLAGTEAFF. The V and J genes are TRBV29-1 and TRBJ1-1; D ambiguous. The ends were cut back, 7 bases at V and 5 bases at J, with 14 bases in the middle. CDR1 and CDR2 (germline): SQVTM, ANQGSEA. The CDR3 is made up of 12 amino acids. The full variable domain, rest sourced from reference TRBV29-1 and TRBJ1-1, is SAVISQKPSRDICQRGTSLTIQCQVDSQVTMMFWYRQQPGQSLTLIATANQGSEATYESGFVIDKFPISRPNLTFSTLTVSNMSPEDSSIYLCSAFLAGTEAFFGQGTRLTVV.

The V call is TRBV30, the J call TRBJ2-7; TRBD1 matches at 10 bases. Losses at the gene ends were 0 bases for V and 0 bases for J; bases not matched to a gene: 5. Germline CDR1 and CDR2: GTSNPN and SVGIG (reference sequence). This CDR3 is 16 amino acids long. CDR3 sequence reads: CAWSVQRTGGSYEQYF. The CDR3 nucleotides read TGTGCCTGGAGTGTACAGCGGACAGGGGGCTCCTACGAGCAGTACTTC.

The V call is TRBV6-2 or TRBV6-3, the J call TRBJ1-1; 7 positions agree with TRBD1. This CDR3 contains 14 residues. The germline V gene encodes CDR1 MNHEY and CDR2 SVGEGT. Trimming at V came to 5 bases and at J to 2 bases, leaving 5 bases not matched to a gene. CDR3 coding DNA: TGTGCCAGCAGTCGGGACAGAAGAAACACTGAAGCTTTCTTT. As protein: CASSRDRRNTEAFF.

The rearrangement links TRBV11-2 to TRBJ1-2, with a possible D match to TRBD1 (6 bases). This CDR3 spans 14 amino acids. Germline V gives CDR1 SGHAT, CDR2 FQNNGV. Trimming removed 4 bases from V and 2 bases from J, with 11 bases in between. The CDR3 DNA sequence: TGTGCCAGCAGCTCCAGTACAGGGAACTATGGCTACACCTTC. Protein sequence: CASSSSTGNYGYTF.

As for this clone: Additional DNA sequences in this sample encode the identical CDR3. The chain couples TRBV9 to TRBJ2-7, with 8 bases fitting TRBD1. J gave up 4 bases and V 0 bases, and 3 bases lay outside the gene matches. Germline loops: CDR1 SGDLS, CDR2 YYNGEE. The CDR3 spans 14 residues. The CDR3 protein is CASSVATGGYEQYF. Here the CDR3 DNA reads TGTGCCAGCAGCGTAGCTACAGGGGGGTACGAGCAGTACTTC.

The rearrangement uses TRBV7-6 and TRBJ2-7; D might be TRBD2 (7 bases). V was cut by 1 base and J by 6 bases, with 22 bases left in between. This CDR3 has 17 amino acids. Germline CDR1 SGHVS, CDR2 FNYEAQ. The CDR3 protein is CASSLVLGGRAALEQYF. DNA of the CDR3: TGTGCCAGCAGCTTAGTATTGGGGGGGCGGGCCGCACTCGAGCAGTACTTC.

This clone was counted between two and nine times. The V call is TRBV7-2, the J call TRBJ1-6, with D possibly being TRBD1 (6 bases). This CDR3 contains 15 residues. Per the germline V gene, CDR1 is SGHTA and CDR2 is FQGNSA. Trimming took 5 bases from V and 6 from J, leaving 14 bases between them. CDR3 amino acids: CASSRYRVINSPLHF. The CDR3 DNA is TGTGCCAGCAGCCGTTACAGGGTAATTAATTCACCCCTCCACTTT.

This clone is a singleton in its sample. The gene calls are TRBV6-1 and TRBJ2-7, with 7 positions matching TRBD2. The trim removed 3 bases at V and 2 bases at J, leaving 7 bases unmatched. Germline CDR1 is MNHNS and CDR2 is SASEGT. There are 15 residues in the CDR3. This CDR3 is CASSEGPGRAYEQYF. The CDR3 DNA is TGTGCCAGCAGTGAGGGGCCAGGGAGGGCCTACGAGCAGTACTTC.

The CDR3 sequence is CASSDLPGGGTEAFF. The CDR3 DNA is TGTGCCAGCAGTGACCTACCGGGAGGGGGCACTGAAGCTTTCTTT. The rearrangement uses TRBV6-4 and TRBJ1-1, with D possibly matching TRBD1 (6 bases). V shed 2 bases and J shed 4 bases, with 14 bases lying between them. Germline CDR1 is MRHNA and CDR2 is SNTAGT. CDR3 length: 15 amino acids.